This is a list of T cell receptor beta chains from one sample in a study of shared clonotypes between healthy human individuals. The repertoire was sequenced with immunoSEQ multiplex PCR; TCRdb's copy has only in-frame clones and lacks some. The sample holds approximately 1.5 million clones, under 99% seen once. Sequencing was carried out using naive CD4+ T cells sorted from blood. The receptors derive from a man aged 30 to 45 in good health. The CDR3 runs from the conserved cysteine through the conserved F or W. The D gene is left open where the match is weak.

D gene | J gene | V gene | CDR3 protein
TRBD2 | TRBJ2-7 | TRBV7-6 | CASSSWGGENEQYF
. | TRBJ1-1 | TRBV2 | CASSDRIKGMNTEAFF
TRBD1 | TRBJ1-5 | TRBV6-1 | CASSEARGLDQPQHF
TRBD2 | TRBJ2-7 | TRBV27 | CASRPGLAAYEQYF
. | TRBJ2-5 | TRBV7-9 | CASSNWEEQTQYF
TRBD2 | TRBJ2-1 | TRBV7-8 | CASSSWAGGGNEQFF
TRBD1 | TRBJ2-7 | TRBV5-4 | CASSTLQGTGSYEQYF
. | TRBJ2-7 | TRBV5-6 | CASSLYGFHEQYF
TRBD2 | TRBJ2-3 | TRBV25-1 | CASSEGLAGNTDTQYF
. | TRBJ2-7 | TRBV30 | CAWSSGWYEQYF
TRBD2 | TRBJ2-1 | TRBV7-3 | CASSLSGGPFNEQFF
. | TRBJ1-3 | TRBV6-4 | CASRRDSSSGNTIYF
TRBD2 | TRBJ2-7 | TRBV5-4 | CASSLDGISGIYEQYF
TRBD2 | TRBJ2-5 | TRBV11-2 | CASSLAFSRLAGLETQYF
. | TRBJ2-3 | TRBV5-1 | CASITYPGADTQYF
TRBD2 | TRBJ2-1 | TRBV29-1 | CSVGSGLAKSSYNEQFF
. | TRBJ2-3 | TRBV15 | CATSRDRWGLTDTQYF
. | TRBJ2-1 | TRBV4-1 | CASSYIQGGGEGQFF
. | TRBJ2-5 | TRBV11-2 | CASSPLGTQYF
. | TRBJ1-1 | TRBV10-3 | CAISESGGRNTEAFF
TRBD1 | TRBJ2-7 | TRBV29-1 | CSGRTGTYEQYF
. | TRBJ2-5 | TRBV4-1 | CASSQGAWSGILETQYF
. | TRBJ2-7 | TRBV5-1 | CASSQDNSYEQYF
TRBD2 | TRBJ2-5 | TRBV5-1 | CASGPGLAGETQYF
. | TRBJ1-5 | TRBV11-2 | CASSLDGGASNQPQHF
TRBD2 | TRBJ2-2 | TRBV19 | CASSGTSGMSGELFF
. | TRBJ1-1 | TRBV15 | CATSQGKNTEAFF
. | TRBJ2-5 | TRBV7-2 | CASSLYAVGTQYF
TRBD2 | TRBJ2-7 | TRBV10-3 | CASTGTSADEQYF
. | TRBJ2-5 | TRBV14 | CASSQETWGRRPGETQYF
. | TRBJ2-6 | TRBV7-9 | CASSSGANVLTF
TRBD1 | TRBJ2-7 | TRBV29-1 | CSVHRGGNEQYF
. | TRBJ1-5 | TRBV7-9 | CASNHRENQPQHF
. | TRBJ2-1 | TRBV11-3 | CASSVADEQFF
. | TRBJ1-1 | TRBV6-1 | CASSNALGAFF
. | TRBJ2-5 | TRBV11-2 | CASSLAGAETQYF
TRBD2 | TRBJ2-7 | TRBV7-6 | CASSLASSLAGVYEQYF
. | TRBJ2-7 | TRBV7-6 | CASSLAHTNYEQYF
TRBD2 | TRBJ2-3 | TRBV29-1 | CSVGLAGGTDTQYF
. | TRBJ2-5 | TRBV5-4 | CASSQVGRGIQETQYF
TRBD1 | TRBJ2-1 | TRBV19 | CASSTGGFYNEQFF
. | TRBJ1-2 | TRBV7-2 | CASSLRANYGYTF
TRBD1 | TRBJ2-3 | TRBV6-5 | CASSYSDRGSTDTQYF
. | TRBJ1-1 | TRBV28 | CASSFPRYRDGVEAFF
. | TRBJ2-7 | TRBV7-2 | CASSGGQGHKYEQYF
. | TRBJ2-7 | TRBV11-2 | CASSLAPGTYEQYF
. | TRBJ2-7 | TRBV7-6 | CASSVSSGAGTLIF
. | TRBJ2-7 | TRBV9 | CASSDLVGEQYF
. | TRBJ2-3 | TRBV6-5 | CASSESGHDTDTQYF
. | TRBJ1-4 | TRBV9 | CASSEGPLNEKLFF
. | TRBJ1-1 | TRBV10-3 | CAISESRSGNTEAFF
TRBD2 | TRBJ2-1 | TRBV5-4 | CASSLALGLAGPRSYNEQFF
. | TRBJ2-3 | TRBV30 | CAWSVTAGGDTQYF
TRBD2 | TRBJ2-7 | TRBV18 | CASSVREGVLGEQYF
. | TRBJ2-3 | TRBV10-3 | CAISEADTQYF
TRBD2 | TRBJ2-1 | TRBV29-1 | CSVGGTSGRGSIHNEQFF
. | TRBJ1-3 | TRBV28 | CATIAGAGIYLSGNTIYF
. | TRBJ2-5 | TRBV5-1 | CASGRSMETQYF